This TCR beta chain emerged from a study of OX40 agonist ivuxolimab in advanced cancers. V lost 0 bases, J lost 6 bases, and 6 bases lay in between. CDR1 is SEHNR, CDR2 FQNEAQ, per germline (reference sequence). The CDR3 spans 13 residues. Sequenced by immunoSEQ multiplex PCR; TCRdb stores in-frame clones only, minus some. The sample lists 75,000 to 100,000 clones, 91% occurring once. V usage is TRBV7-9 and J usage is TRBJ2-1; D remains unclear. This clonotype was sampled from an adult with an advanced solid tumor such as melanoma, head and neck, liver or kidney cancer. The sample was CD4+ or CD8+ T cells sorted from blood, taken in a trial of the OX40 agonist ivuxolimab. The CDR3 region is CASSLAALNEQFF. In nucleotides, the CDR3 is TGTGCCAGCAGCTTAGCGGCACTCAATGAGCAGTTCTTC.